The clone carrying this T cell receptor beta chain was seen a handful of times. Its matching antigen is unknown. Sequence at one end of the junction differs from germline and may be a read error. These data belong to a study of blood T cells in healthy people across ages. Whole-study findings and limits: It was held that diversity estimates obtained from one million T cells represented underestimates.

The authors isolated at least 7 million PBMCs per sample. Total RNA, at least 5.5 micrograms per sample, was extracted from PBMCs. The CDR3 is 13 residues long. CDR1 is SGHRS and CDR2 is YFSETQ in the germline V gene. Primed by a sample-barcoded 5' primer and a J-beta primer mix, a second PCR proceeded for roughly 6 to 12 cycles. TCRdb reanalysed the 5' RACE reads using MiXCR and keeps one entry per CDR3 protein. Of over a million distinct CDR3 sequences listed, 59% were seen once; the top ten hold about 6.3%. The TCR was taken from a man aged 18 to 30 in good health. The specimen was blood. The V and J genes are TRBV5-1 and TRBJ2-1; no definite D call. The CDR3 nucleotides read TGTGCCAGCAGCTTAGGTGGCGCGGATGAGCAGTTCTTC. This encodes CASSLGGADEQFF.